This passage covers 19 T cell receptor beta chains from one sample sequenced in a study of monozygotic twins with inflammatory bowel disease. TCRdb re-called the 5' RACE reads and shows each CDR3 protein once, DNA omitted. Reported are 200,000 to 250,000 distinct CDR3 sequences; the ten largest clones contain roughly 8%. Sequences were obtained from blood. The receptors were gathered from a human donor with ulcerative colitis or Crohn's disease, or a healthy co-twin of an affected twin (not recorded which).

The chain combines TRBV5-4 with TRBJ2-1; TCRdb picks TRBD1, but there is no DNA to check that call. The CDR3 length is 16 residues. The germline V gene has CDR1 SGHNT and CDR2 YYREEE (reference sequence). The CDR3 protein is CASSVAGGTLYNEQFF. The complete variable domain, with remaining parts taken from reference TRBV5-4 and TRBJ2-1, reads ETGVTQSPTHLIKTRGQQVTLRCSSQSGHNTVSWYQQALGQGPQFIFQYYREEENGRGNFPPRFSGLQFPNYSSELNVNALELDDSALYLCASSVAGGTLYNEQFFGPGTRLTVL.

V is TRBV4-1 and J is TRBJ2-7. This CDR3 has 12 amino acids. Germline assignment: CDR1 MGHRA and CDR2 YSYEKL. Here the CDR3 reads CASSQPYGERYF.

This chain joins TRBV2 and TRBJ2-7; TCRdb reports TRBD2, a call that lacks DNA to check it against. This CDR3 is built from 15 residues. Looked up from germline, CDR1 is SNHLY and CDR2 is FYNNEI. CDR3 in amino acids: CASSENPAGGRQQYF.

This chain joins TRBV5-6 and TRBJ2-7; the D call from TCRdb, TRBD1, cannot be confirmed without DNA. Looked up from germline, CDR1 is SGHDT and CDR2 is YYEEEE. The CDR3 is made up of 12 amino acids. This chain's CDR3 is CASSFGRYEQYF. Filled out from reference TRBV5-6 and TRBJ2-7, the complete variable domain reads DAGVTQSPTHLIKTRGQQVTLRCSPKSGHDTVSWYQQALGQGPQFIFQYYEEEERQRGNFPDRFSGHQFPNYSSELNVNALLLGDSALYLCASSFGRYEQYFGPGTRLTVT.

This chain connects TRBV9 to TRBJ1-1; with no DNA, the TCRdb D assignment of TRBD1 cannot be verified. In germline, CDR1 is SGDLS, CDR2 YYNGEE. There are 15 residues in the CDR3. This CDR3 is CASSPKQGWNTEAFF.

The chain joins TRBV6-5 to TRBJ1-1; TCRdb picks TRBD1, but there is no DNA to check that call. Per germline, CDR1 MNHEY and CDR2 SVGAGI. This CDR3 is built from 17 residues. The CDR3 sequence is CASSYTGTGGANTEAFF.

The chain is built from TRBV27 and TRBJ2-6; TCRdb reports TRBD1, a call that lacks DNA to check it against. Germline values: CDR1 MNHEY, CDR2 SMNVEV (reference sequence). The CDR3 has 14 residues. CDR3 in amino acids: CASSGGAGANVLTF.

Here the CDR3 reads CASKSKQGGTEAFF. This sequence joins TRBV2 and TRBJ1-1; TCRdb returns TRBD1, unconfirmable since there is no DNA. Germline-derived CDR1 and CDR2 are SNHLY and FYNNEI. CDR3 length: 14 residues.

The genes are TRBV5-1 and TRBJ2-7; TCRdb returns TRBD2, unconfirmable since there is no DNA. The CDR3 loop spans 15 amino acids. Per the germline V gene, CDR1 is SGHRS and CDR2 is YFSETQ. The CDR3 here is CASSLGLGGLSEQYF.

The V and J genes are TRBV6-5 and TRBJ1-2; TCRdb lists TRBD1, though no DNA is available to test this call. Germline CDR1 and CDR2: MNHEY and SVGAGI. The length of the CDR3 is 17 residues. The CDR3 protein is CASSYSIPGIATYGYTF.

The chain recombines TRBV12-3 or TRBV12-4 with TRBJ1-5. The CDR3 spans 15 residues. This CDR3 is CASSSTWARNQPQHF.

This chain links TRBV28 with TRBJ2-7; TCRdb indicates TRBD2, and absent DNA this call remains unverified. The CDR3 consists of 14 residues. Germline CDR1 and CDR2: MDHEN and SYDVKM. This CDR3 reads CASSLWLAGDEQYF.

The chain has TRBV12-3 or TRBV12-4 and TRBJ1-5; the TRBD1 assignment by TCRdb is unverifiable without DNA. This CDR3 region has 15 residues. CDR3: CASSFGTGGGQPQHF.

The chain recombines TRBV20-1 with TRBJ2-7. This CDR3 comprises 14 residues. Germline loops: CDR1 DFQATT, CDR2 SNEGSKA (reference sequence). CDR3 in amino acids: CSARVIATTYEQYF.

The rearrangement links TRBV7-3 to TRBJ2-2. Germline V gene lookup returns CDR1 SGHTA and CDR2 FQGTGA. The CDR3 is made up of 13 amino acids. CDR3 residues: CASRLQNTGELFF.

The chain uses TRBV29-1 and TRBJ1-5; TCRdb lists TRBD1, though no DNA is available to test this call. Germline values: CDR1 SQVTM, CDR2 ANQGSEA. The CDR3 spans 14 residues. The CDR3 region is CSVATGNSNQPQHF.

The rearrangement joins TRBV6-2 or TRBV6-3 to TRBJ2-5; TCRdb returns TRBD2, unconfirmable since there is no DNA. This CDR3 comprises 16 residues. In germline, CDR1 is MNHEY, CDR2 SVGEGT. The CDR3 protein is CASTAVQLAGEETQYF.

J is TRBJ2-3 and V is TRBV11-2; checking the TCRdb D call of TRBD2 is not possible without DNA. Germline loops: CDR1 SGHAT, CDR2 FQNNGV. This CDR3 region has 18 residues. The CDR3 here is CASSFWGGTRSGTDTQYF.

This rearrangement joins TRBV19 to TRBJ2-7; TCRdb outputs TRBD1, but without DNA this stays unchecked. The CDR3 length is 15 residues. In germline, CDR1 is LNHDA, CDR2 SQIVND (reference sequence). The CDR3: CASSINRGGPYEQYF.